Each of the 7 T cell receptor beta chains below was sequenced from the same sample in a study of cytomegalovirus exposure and HLA in healthy donors. The PCR used 60 Vbeta and 13 Jbeta primers. Libraries were prepared by immunoSEQ multiplex PCR; TCRdb keeps only in-frame clonotypes and omits some of them. The profile covers 100,000 or so clones, with under 80% appearing a single time and over 6.5% taken by the ten largest. The sequenced sample consisted of PBMCs. These TCRs come from a woman aged 40-49 years in good health and CMV-seropositive.

The V and J genes are TRBV7-2 and TRBJ2-7, with TRBD2 identical over 12 bases. Germline V gives CDR1 SGHTA, CDR2 FQGNSA. V gave up 5 bases and J gave up 0 bases; unmatched junction bases: 5. The CDR3 is made up of 16 amino acids. CDR3 in amino acids: CASSLKLAGGSYEQYF. CDR3 in DNA: TGTGCCAGCAGCCTTAAACTAGCGGGGGGCTCCTACGAGCAGTACTTC.

This chain links TRBV6-1 with TRBJ2-1, with D possibly matching TRBD2 (6 bases). The germline CDR1 and CDR2 sequences are MNHNS and SASEGT. V gave up 4 bases and J gave up 2 bases, with 12 bases separating them. The CDR3 runs 15 residues. CDR3 sequence (DNA): TGTGCCAGCAGTGTCTGGGACTGGACCTACAATGAGCAGTTCTTC. Amino acid sequence: CASSVWDWTYNEQFF.

The chain recombines TRBV7-6 with TRBJ2-3; D might be TRBD2 (6 bases). The V gene's germline CDR1 is SGHVS and CDR2 FNYEAQ. Trimming took 0 bases from V and 7 from J, leaving 17 bases between them. The CDR3 runs to 16 residues. The CDR3 region has the DNA TGTGCCAGCAGCTTAGCGTCCCCGGGTAGCGGAAATACGCAGTATTTT. Translating gives CASSLASPGSGNTQYF.

In its sample, this clone was seen once. The rearrangement joins TRBV27 to TRBJ2-2, with D unclear. Deletions cut 5 bases from V and 0 bases from J, with 4 bases between. The CDR3 extends over 13 amino acids. The germline CDR1 and CDR2 sequences are MNHEY and SMNVEV (reference sequence). Written as DNA, the CDR3 is TGTGCCAGCAGTCTTACGAACACCGGGGAGCTGTTTTTT. It encodes CASSLTNTGELFF.

This chain uses TRBV18 with TRBJ1-1; 9 bases line up with TRBD1. Unmatched junction bases numbered 7, after V lost 5 bases and J lost 0 bases. This CDR3 contains 16 residues. From germline, CDR1 is KGHSH and CDR2 LQKENI. CDR3 loop: CASSTDRGLMNTEAFF. Here the CDR3 DNA reads TGTGCCAGCTCAACGGACAGGGGACTCATGAACACTGAAGCTTTCTTT.

The V call is TRBV13, the J call TRBJ1-5; maybe TRBD1 (5 bases). Trimming shortened V by 7 bases and J by 4 bases, and 14 bases separated the two germline ends. The CDR3 covers 14 residues. Germline CDR1 PRHDT, CDR2 FYEKMQ (reference sequence). In DNA, the CDR3 is TGTGCCAGCAACACGGGGGGAAGAAATCAGCCCCAGCATTTT. This encodes CASNTGGRNQPQHF.

The chain joins TRBV5-4 to TRBJ2-3; tentatively, D is TRBD2 (6 bases). Germline assignment: CDR1 SGHNT and CDR2 YYREEE (reference sequence). The CDR3 is 15 amino acids. V lost 2 bases, J lost 1 base, and 11 bases lay in between. The CDR3 loop is CASSFRAGRTDTQYF. CDR3 DNA: TGTGCCAGCAGCTTCAGGGCGGGACGCACAGATACGCAGTATTTT.